The sequence of this T cell receptor (beta chain) was determined in a study of blood T cell repertoires in COVID-19. The overall study: PBMCs, B-cell-depleted T cells, or T cells provided the cDNA or gDNA that made up the material.

This clone was recorded only once. Per germline, CDR1 MNHEY and CDR2 SMNVEV (reference sequence). This CDR3 comprises 15 residues. V was cut by 6 bases and J by 0 bases, with 12 bases left in between. Authors' analysis steps: Amplification of reference gene primers provided the estimated nucleated cell counts. The table came from immunoSEQ multiplex PCR; TCRdb's copy has only in-frame clones and leaves some out. For V, J and clone size, that table is used; D and trimming come from the DNA. The table records 120,000 or so clones, 86% of them present only once. This TCR was recovered from a man between 35 and 55 years old with acute or convalescent COVID-19. The gene calls are TRBV27 and TRBJ1-5; D unclear. Sequencing used peripheral blood. CDR3 region: CASRRSQNSNQPQHF. CDR3 nucleotides: TGTGCCAGCAGGCGCTCGCAAAATAGCAATCAGCCCCAGCATTTT.